This section outlines one T cell receptor beta chain sequence together with its context. The antigen is not known. Both 60 Vbeta primers and 13 Jbeta primers went into the PCR. The data were produced by immunoSEQ multiplex PCR, yet TCRdb's version contains in-frame clones alone and is incomplete. This sample has roughly 220,000 clones, with 82% found just once. The V gene end was trimmed by 4 bases and the J gene end by 5 bases; junction bases not matched to a gene: 5. The germline CDR1 and CDR2 sequences are SGHTA and FQGTGA. The length of the CDR3 is 14 residues. The data are from a study of cytomegalovirus exposure and HLA in healthy donors. General study findings and limits: A later analysis reportedly found that, within productive TCRs, an Asian-associated ancestry cluster had fewer N-insertions than the mean observed across the roughly 630 donors.

The specimen sequenced was PBMCs. The TCR originated in a woman between 35 and 50 years old in good health and CMV-seronegative. V gene TRBV7-3 combines with J gene TRBJ2-3; 8 bases match TRBD2. CDR3 coding DNA: TGTGCCAGCAGCTCGGGACTAGGCGAAGATACGCAGTATTTT. It codes for CASSSGLGEDTQYF.